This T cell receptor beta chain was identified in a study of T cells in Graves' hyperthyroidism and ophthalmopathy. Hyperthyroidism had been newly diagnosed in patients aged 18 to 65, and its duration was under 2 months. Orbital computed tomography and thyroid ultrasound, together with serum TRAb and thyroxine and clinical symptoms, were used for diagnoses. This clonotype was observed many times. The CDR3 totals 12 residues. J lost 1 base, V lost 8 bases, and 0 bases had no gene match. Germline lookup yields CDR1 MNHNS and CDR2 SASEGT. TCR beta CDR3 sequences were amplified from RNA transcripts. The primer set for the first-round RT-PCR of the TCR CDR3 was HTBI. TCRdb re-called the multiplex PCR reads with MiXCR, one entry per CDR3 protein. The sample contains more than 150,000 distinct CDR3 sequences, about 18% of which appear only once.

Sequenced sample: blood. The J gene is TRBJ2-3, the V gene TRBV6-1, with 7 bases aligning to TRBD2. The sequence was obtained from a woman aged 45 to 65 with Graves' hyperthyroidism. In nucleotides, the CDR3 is TGTGCCAGCGGGGGGGGCACAGATACGCAGTATTTT. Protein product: CASGGGTDTQYF.